This TCR beta chain emerged from a study of blood T cell repertoires in COVID-19. This clone was recorded once. J was trimmed by 2 bases and V by 0 bases; bases with no gene match: 14. Germline V lookup: CDR1 SQVTM, CDR2 ANQGSEA. There are 19 residues in the CDR3. Only in-frame clones appear in the TCRdb table, and some are missing; sequencing was by immunoSEQ multiplex PCR. In the table there are just over 650,000 clones, about 90% of which are singletons. The TCR comes from a woman younger than 30 with acute or convalescent COVID-19. The chain combines TRBV29-1 with TRBJ1-2; 11 bases are a match to TRBD1. Sequenced sample: peripheral blood. The CDR3 loop reads CSVEDLRWTGGAGNYGYTF. The CDR3 coding sequence is TGCAGCGTTGAAGATCTGAGGTGGACAGGGGGCGCAGGAAACTATGGCTACACCTTC. The full variable domain, its missing parts supplied by reference TRBV29-1 and TRBJ1-2, is SAVISQKPSRDICQRGTSLTIQCQVDSQVTMMFWYRQQPGQSLTLIATANQGSEATYESGFVIDKFPISRPNLTFSTLTVSNMSPEDSSIYLCSVEDLRWTGGAGNYGYTFGSGTRLTVV.